This T cell receptor beta chain was retrieved from a study of memory B cells and T cells in multiple sclerosis. Findings and caveats of the study: Shared clonotype counts depended on differing compartment clone-set sizes and were normalized.

Note on this clone: Antigen: not known.

The CDR3 runs to 18 residues. Germline values: CDR1 SNHLY, CDR2 FYNNEI. The V segment lost 6 bases and the J segment 2 bases; nucleotides outside the gene matches: 4. Produced via immunoSEQ multiplex PCR; TCRdb's table is partial and in-frame only. This table has several thousand clones, under 60% appearing once. This sequence joins TRBV2 and TRBJ2-6; 16 bases fit TRBD2. The sequencing input was memory (CD45RO+) CD8+ T cells from blood. The TCR originated in a human donor with multiple sclerosis. The CDR3 DNA reads TGTGCCAGCAGGGGGACTAGCGGGAGGGCCGCTGGGGCCAACGTCCTGACTTTC. Translation gives CASRGTSGRAAGANVLTF.